This T cell receptor beta chain emerged from a study of T cells after yellow fever vaccination. V lost 3 bases to trimming and J lost 5 bases, with 13 bases between them. The CDR3 length is 14 residues. The germline gives CDR1 LNHDA, CDR2 SQIVND (reference sequence). TCRdb independently ran MiXCR on the 5' RACE reads; one entry per CDR3 protein. Here the sample spans some 350,000 distinct CDR3 sequences, over 3.5% being singletons. The receptor was derived from a young man who received the YFV17D yellow fever vaccine. The sequenced sample was PBMCs, obtained 5 days after the yellow fever booster vaccination. The V and J genes are TRBV19 and TRBJ1-2; D may be TRBD1 (5 bases). The CDR3 region is CASSMRGSGYGYTF. CDR3 coding DNA: TGTGCCAGTAGTATGAGGGGATCGGGATATGGCTACACCTTC.